The clone carrying this TCR beta chain was observed a few times. The antigen remains undetermined. TCR beta CDR3 regions were amplified from RNA. Carried out on the TCR CDR3, a first-round RT-PCR used the HTBI primer set. TCRdb fed the multiplex PCR reads into MiXCR, producing one record per CDR3 protein. The sample shows 600,000 or so distinct CDR3 sequences, around 15% of them seen only once. These data belong to a study of T cells in Graves' hyperthyroidism and ophthalmopathy. Study-level results: Median prediction lead before ophthalmopathy onset was 6.5 months with the model. Blood also held most thyroid clonotypes expanded beyond 0.001.

Germline V gene data show CDR1 as KGHSH and CDR2 as LQKENI. The CDR3 is 14 residues long. The V gene lost 3 bases and the J gene lost 5 bases, with 13 bases spanning the gap. The sample taken for sequencing was blood. This TCR derives from a woman aged 30 to 39 with Graves' hyperthyroidism. The rearrangement joins TRBV18 to TRBJ2-5, with D perhaps assigned TRBD1 or TRBD2 (5 bases each). In DNA form, the CDR3 reads TGTGCCAGCTCACCCACAGGAGAGCGGGAGACCCAGTACTTC. Its protein product is CASSPTGERETQYF. The whole variable domain, remainder taken from reference TRBV18 and TRBJ2-5, is NAGVMQNPRHLVRRRGQEARLRCSPMKGHSHVYWYRQLPEEGLKFMVYLQKENIIDESGMPKERFSAEFPKEGPSILRIQQVVRGDSAAYFCASSPTGERETQYFGPGTRLLVL.